This T cell receptor (beta chain) stems from a study of breast tumors, draining lymph nodes, adjacent tissues. Trimming removed 6 bases from V and 7 bases from J; junction bases left unmatched: 14. The germline gives CDR1 DFQATT, CDR2 SNEGSKA (reference sequence). The CDR3 extends over 15 amino acids. This clonotype was detected ten times or more. Axillary draining lymph nodes of breast cancer patients supplied the node samples. TCRdb re-called the multiplex PCR reads through MiXCR, storing one row per CDR3 protein. Here the sample spans 160,000 or so distinct CDR3 sequences, roughly a third being singletons.

The TCR was taken from a female donor with breast cancer. Some clones in this sample may be carry-over from other donors' samples. The sequenced material came from axillary lymph node tissue. The rearrangement links TRBV20-1 to TRBJ2-1; 8 bases fit TRBD2. The CDR3 is CSAPRAGGAGNEQFF. CDR3 nucleotide sequence: TGCAGTGCCCCCCGGGCCGGGGGGGCCGGGAATGAGCAGTTCTTC.